The T cell receptor (beta chain) under discussion was sequenced for a study of cytomegalovirus exposure and HLA in healthy donors. Overall study findings and caveats: TCR beta chains numbering some 160 were designated cytomegalovirus-associated.

PCR amplification relied on 60 Vbeta primers (plus 13 Jbeta primers). The repertoire was sequenced with immunoSEQ multiplex PCR; TCRdb's copy has only in-frame clones and lacks some. The repertoire has 150,000 to 170,000 clones, around 82% of them found once; the top ten carry about 5.6%. Trimming took 2 bases from V and 7 from J, leaving 12 bases between them. Germline lookup yields CDR1 ENHRY and CDR2 SYGVKD. The CDR3 has 13 residues. Comment on this clone: Its antigen is currently unknown.

This chain connects TRBV10-3 to TRBJ2-7, with D perhaps TRBD2 (5 bases). The TCR sequence derives from a woman between 40 and 55 years old in good health and CMV-seropositive. The specimen sequenced was PBMCs. CDR3 protein: CAISEGITREQYF. CDR3 nucleotide sequence: TGTGCCATCAGTGAGGGTATTACTAGGGAGCAGTACTTC.